The entry below describes one TCR beta chain. What this receptor recognizes is not known. Nothing much larger sits one base from this clone, and base qualities are not available. Inclusive of the bounding cysteine and phenylalanine, the CDR3 is 16 residues long. Here the CDR3 DNA is all that survives: 48 bases in frame from base 1. V lost 2 bases and J lost 7 bases, and the count of bases not matched to a germline gene is 3. Reading the germline V gene (reference sequence) gives CDR1 SGHNT and CDR2 YYREEE. Participants in the prospective study were aged roughly 18 to 89 years, lived in about two dozen United States geographic areas, and enrolled through a virtual design. Cohort assignment in the prospective study relied on participant-reported clinical history from a screening survey and a study questionnaire. For ImmuneRACE Cohort 3, a participant was defined as recovered based on two consecutive negative NP/OP PCR tests, clearance by a healthcare professional, or resolution of symptoms. Each participant in the prospective study had whole blood, serum and a nasopharyngeal or oropharyngeal swab collected by mobile phlebotomists. Additional blood draws and questionnaires over an approximately 2-month period could optionally be provided by prospective study participants. Before DNA extraction, prospective study blood samples were shipped either frozen or at room temperature.

The sample belongs to a study of blood T cell repertoires in COVID-19 (dated by TCRdb to 2018 to 2020). With regard to the full study: Samples covering the acute and convalescent phases of COVID-19 were provided by collaborators in the United States, Italy and Spain. The material from the prospective study consisted of cDNA or gDNA derived from T cells, B-cell-depleted T cells, or PBMCs. Where available, HLA class I and class II types were taken from metadata supplied by the sample provider and were not determined by assay-based typing. Subjects who had been exposed to COVID-19, were actively infected with it, or had recovered from it provided the deeply sampled blood TCRbeta repertoires that made up the dataset. The repertoires were released in a freely available public database intended as a resource for research on the immune response to SARS-CoV-2. The samples were drawn from the first 160 participants of the ongoing ImmuneRACE study and from 1,254 subjects provided by 6 global collaborators. The sample metadata nearly always contained a de-identified subject ID, COVID-19 status, age in years and sex.

Overall results and qualifications from the work: How much clinical and demographic metadata was included differed by source and by participant, and the metadata was provided uncurated.

The immunoSEQ Assay, a bias-controlled multiplex PCR, was used to amplify TCRbeta CDR3 regions from genomic DNA. Regarding the original processing steps: The number of nucleated cells in each sample was estimated by amplification of reference gene primers within the assay. To quantify the absolute abundance of each unique TCRbeta CDR3 rearrangement, sequence reads were collapsed and filtered. For each sample, productive Simpson clonality was calculated by taking the square root of Simpson's diversity index across productive rearrangements. TCRdb obtained this table from immuneACCESS and retained in-frame rearrangements with V and J assigned. These tables miss some clones; where compared with another copy, unresolved V genes account for less than half of the shortfall, and the remainder is unexplained. V, J and clone size reflect that table, while D and trimming were determined from the DNA. In all, the sample holds around 150,000 clones, and approximately 86% of those were seen once. The top ten clonotypes cover more than 5% of the sample.

The sequence is built from TRBV5-4 and TRBJ2-2, with TRBD2 matching 15 junction bases. The sequenced material came from PBMCs or T cells enriched from blood (not recorded which). The origin of this receptor is a woman aged 40 to 55 who had recovered from COVID-19. Read as DNA, the sequence is TGTGCCAGCAGCTTTCCGGGACTAGCGGGAGGCGGGGAGCTGTTTTTT. Its translation reads: CASSFPGLAGGGELFF.